This entry lists 11 T cell receptor beta chains sequenced from one sample in a study of T cell responses to AZD1222 COVID-19 vaccine. Generated by immunoSEQ multiplex PCR, the TCRdb table keeps only in-frame clones and is missing some. The sample carries 150,000 or so clones, roughly 93% recorded once. The material was peripheral blood, obtained on day 0 of AZD1222 vaccination. These receptors all stem from an adult in good health.

The V and J genes are TRBV4-1 and TRBJ1-2; 7 bases map to TRBD1. Trimming cost V 1 base and J 3 bases; bases outside gene matches: 2. CDR3 size: 14 residues. Germline CDR1 is MGHRA and CDR2 is YSYEKL. The CDR3 sequence: CASSQGGGDYGYTF. CDR3 sequence (DNA): TGCGCCAGCAGCCAAGGAGGGGGCGACTATGGCTACACCTTC.

This chain links TRBV6-5 with TRBJ2-2; 10 positions agree with TRBD2. Trimming removed 4 bases from V and 3 bases from J; junction bases left unmatched: 2. In germline, CDR1 is MNHEY, CDR2 SVGAGI. This CDR3 comprises 15 residues. For the CDR3, the DNA is TGTGCCAGCAGTTGGACTAGCGGAGACACCGGGGAGCTGTTTTTT. Protein sequence: CASSWTSGDTGELFF.

V usage is TRBV7-9 and J usage is TRBJ1-1, with D possibly TRBD1 on 5 matching bases. The germline gives CDR1 SEHNR, CDR2 FQNEAQ (reference sequence). Deletions cut 4 bases from V and 1 base from J, with 16 bases between. The length of the CDR3 is 16 residues. The CDR3 loop is CASSSSGAGTNTEAFF. Here the CDR3 DNA reads TGTGCCAGCAGCTCCTCCGGGGCAGGAACGAACACTGAAGCTTTCTTT.

This chain uses TRBV10-3 with TRBJ1-1; D possibly corresponds to TRBD1 (5 bases). The CDR3 length is 15 residues. V was pared by 6 bases and J by 4 bases, with 18 bases between. From germline, CDR1 is ENHRY and CDR2 SYGVKD. The chain's CDR3 is CAIRGTSTSTTEAFF. The CDR3 DNA follows: TGTGCCATCAGAGGGACCTCAACAAGTACCACTGAAGCTTTCTTT.

V usage is TRBV19 and J usage is TRBJ2-7, with a tentative D call TRBD2 (6 bases). V was pared by 4 bases and J by 4 bases, with 11 bases between. CDR1 is LNHDA and CDR2 is SQIVND in the germline V gene (reference sequence). This CDR3 is 13 amino acids long. DNA for the CDR3: TGTGCCAGTAGTAATCCGGCGGGGTACGAGCAGTACTTC. Translating gives CASSNPAGYEQYF.

CDR3 region: CASSPATGMDEQFF. Written as DNA, the CDR3 is TGTGCCAGTAGTCCCGCGACAGGTATGGATGAGCAGTTCTTC. This chain links TRBV19 with TRBJ2-1; TRBD1 might be the D (6 bases). CDR1 is LNHDA and CDR2 is SQIVND in the germline V gene (reference sequence). This CDR3 comprises 14 residues. Deletions cut 5 bases from V and 8 bases from J, with 16 bases between.

J is TRBJ2-2 and V is TRBV4-2, with TRBD2 matching 10 bases. The CDR3 runs 19 residues. CDR1 LGHNA and CDR2 YNFKEQ come from the germline V gene. J was trimmed by 4 bases and V by 1 base; bases with no gene match: 12. As DNA, the CDR3 is TGTGCCAGCAGCCAAGGGTGGCTAGCGGGAGTCCTCGGCACCGGGGAGCTGTTTTTT. Amino acids: CASSQGWLAGVLGTGELFF.

The chain recombines TRBV5-1 with TRBJ1-2; D is uncertain. The CDR3 spans 14 residues. The V and J ends lost 1 base and 3 bases respectively, with 10 bases between them. The V gene's germline CDR1 is SGHRS and CDR2 YFSETQ. CDR3 region: CASSLFWDDYGYTF. CDR3 sequence (DNA): TGCGCCAGCAGCTTGTTTTGGGATGACTATGGCTACACCTTC.

The chain carries TRBV19 and TRBJ2-6; tentative D call: TRBD2 (5 bases). V lost 2 bases and J 4 bases, leaving 9 bases between the germline ends. This CDR3 is built from 15 residues. Germline V gene sequence: CDR1 LNHDA, CDR2 SQIVND (reference sequence). The CDR3 region is CASSISGVGANVLTF. CDR3 DNA: TGTGCCAGTAGTATATCCGGGGTCGGGGCCAACGTCCTGACTTTC.

V gene TRBV7-9 combines with J gene TRBJ1-2, with 8 bases identical to TRBD1. J lost 8 bases, V lost 0 bases, and 2 bases had no gene match. Germline CDR1 and CDR2: SEHNR and FQNEAQ (reference sequence). This CDR3 region has 13 residues. Here the CDR3 reads CASSLAAGGGYTF. CDR3 nucleotides: TGTGCCAGCAGCTTAGCGGCAGGGGGCGGCTACACCTTC.

The genes are TRBV6-2 or TRBV6-3 and TRBJ2-2; 12 nucleotides line up with TRBD1. Germline CDR1 is MNHEY and CDR2 is SVGEGT. Trimming took 4 bases from V and 0 from J; bases not matched to a gene: 0. CDR3 length: 16 amino acids. Here the CDR3 DNA reads TGTGCCAGCAGTTGGGACAGGGGGCCGAACACCGGGGAGCTGTTTTTT. This codes for CASSWDRGPNTGELFF.